This T cell receptor (beta chain) was documented in a study of STAT5B mutations in CD4+ large granular lymphocyte leukemia. TCRdb's copy holds only in-frame clones and misses some; the assay was immunoSEQ multiplex PCR. The table has under 35,000 clones, 68% seen once. V lost 5 bases, J lost 3 bases, and 11 bases stayed unmatched. Germline V gene sequence: CDR1 SNHLY, CDR2 FYNNEI. The CDR3 consists of 16 residues. The origin of this receptor is a human donor in good health. The chain has TRBV2 and TRBJ2-7; 9 bases are shared with TRBD1. The sequenced material came from CD4+ T cells from blood buffy coats. In DNA, the CDR3 is TGTGCCAGCAGTCCCCCTGGACAGGGGATCGACTACGAGCAGTACTTC. Encoded protein: CASSPPGQGIDYEQYF.